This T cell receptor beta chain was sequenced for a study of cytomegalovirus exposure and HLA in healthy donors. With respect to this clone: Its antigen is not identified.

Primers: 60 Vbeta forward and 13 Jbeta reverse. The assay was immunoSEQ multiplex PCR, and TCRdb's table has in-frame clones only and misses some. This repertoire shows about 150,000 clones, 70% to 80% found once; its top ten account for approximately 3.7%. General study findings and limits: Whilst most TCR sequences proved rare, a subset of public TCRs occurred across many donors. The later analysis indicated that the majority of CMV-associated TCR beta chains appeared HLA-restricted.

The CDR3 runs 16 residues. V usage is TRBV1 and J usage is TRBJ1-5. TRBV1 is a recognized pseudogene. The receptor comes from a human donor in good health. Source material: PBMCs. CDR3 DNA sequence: TGCACCAGCAGCGGCTCAGGCGGGGGAGGTACAGAGCCCCAGCATTTT. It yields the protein CTSSGSGGGGTEPQHF.